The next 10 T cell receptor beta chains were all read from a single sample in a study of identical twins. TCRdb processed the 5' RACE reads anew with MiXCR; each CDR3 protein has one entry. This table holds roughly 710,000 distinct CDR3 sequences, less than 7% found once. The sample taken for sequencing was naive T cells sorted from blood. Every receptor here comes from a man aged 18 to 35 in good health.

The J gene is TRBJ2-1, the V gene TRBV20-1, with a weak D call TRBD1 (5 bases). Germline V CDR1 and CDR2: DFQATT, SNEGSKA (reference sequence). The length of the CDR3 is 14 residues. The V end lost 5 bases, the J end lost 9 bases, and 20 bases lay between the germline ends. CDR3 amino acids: CSAHPGKRHSEQFF. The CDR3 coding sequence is TGCAGTGCTCACCCAGGGAAAAGGCACAGTGAGCAGTTCTTC.

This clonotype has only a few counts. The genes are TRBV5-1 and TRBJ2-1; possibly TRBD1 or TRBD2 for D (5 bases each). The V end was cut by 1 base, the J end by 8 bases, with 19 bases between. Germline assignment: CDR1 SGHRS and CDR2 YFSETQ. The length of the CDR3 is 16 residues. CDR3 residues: CASSLSEGTPGDEQFF. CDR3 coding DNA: TGCGCCAGCAGCTTGTCCGAAGGGACCCCCGGGGATGAGCAGTTCTTC. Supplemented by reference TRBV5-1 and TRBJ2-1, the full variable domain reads KAGVTQTPRYLIKTRGQQVTLSCSPISGHRSVSWYQQTPGQGLQFLFEYFSETQRNKGNFPGRFSGRQFSNSRSEMNVSTLELGDSALYLCASSLSEGTPGDEQFFGPGTRLTVL.

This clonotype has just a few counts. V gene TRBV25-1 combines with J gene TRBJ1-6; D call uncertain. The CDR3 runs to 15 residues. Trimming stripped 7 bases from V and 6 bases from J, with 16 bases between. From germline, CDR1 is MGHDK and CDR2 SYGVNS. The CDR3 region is CASTMRSSFNSPLHF. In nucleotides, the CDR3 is TGTGCCAGCACGATGCGGTCGAGTTTTAATTCACCCCTCCACTTT.

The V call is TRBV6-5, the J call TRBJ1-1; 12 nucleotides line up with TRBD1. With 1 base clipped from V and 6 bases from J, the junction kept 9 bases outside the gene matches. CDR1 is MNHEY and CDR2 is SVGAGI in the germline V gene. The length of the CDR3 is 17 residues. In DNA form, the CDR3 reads TGTGCCAGCAGTTACTGGGACAGGGGGCGCGGGGGACCTGAAGCTTTCTTT. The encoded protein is CASSYWDRGRGGPEAFF.

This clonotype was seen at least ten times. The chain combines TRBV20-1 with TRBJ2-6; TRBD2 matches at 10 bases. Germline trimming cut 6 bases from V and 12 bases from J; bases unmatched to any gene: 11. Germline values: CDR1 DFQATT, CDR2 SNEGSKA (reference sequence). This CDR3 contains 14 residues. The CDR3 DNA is TGCAGTGCGGCGCTAGCGGGAGTTCCTGGCGTCCTGACTTTC. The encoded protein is CSAALAGVPGVLTF.

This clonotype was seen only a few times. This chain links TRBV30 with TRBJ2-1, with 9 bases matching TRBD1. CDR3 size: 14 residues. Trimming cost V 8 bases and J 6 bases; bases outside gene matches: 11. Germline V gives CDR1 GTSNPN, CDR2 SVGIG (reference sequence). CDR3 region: CATRTGVSPNEQFF. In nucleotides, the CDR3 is TGTGCCACCCGGACAGGGGTGAGCCCCAATGAGCAGTTCTTC.

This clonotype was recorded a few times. The CDR3 here is CSAPPQRGPQETQYF. The CDR3 nucleotides read TGCAGTGCCCCCCCACAAAGGGGGCCCCAAGAGACCCAGTACTTC. The rearrangement uses TRBV20-1 and TRBJ2-5; 7 bases line up with TRBD1. In germline, CDR1 is DFQATT, CDR2 SNEGSKA (reference sequence). Germline trimming cut 6 bases from V and 1 base from J; bases unmatched to any gene: 11. This CDR3 is 15 amino acids long.

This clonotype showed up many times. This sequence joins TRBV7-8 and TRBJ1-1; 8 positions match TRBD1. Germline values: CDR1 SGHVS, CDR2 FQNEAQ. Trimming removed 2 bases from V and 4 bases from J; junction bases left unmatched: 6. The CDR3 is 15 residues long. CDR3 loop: CASSLPGQEGTEAFF. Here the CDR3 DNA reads TGTGCCAGCAGCTTACCGGGACAGGAGGGCACTGAAGCTTTCTTT.

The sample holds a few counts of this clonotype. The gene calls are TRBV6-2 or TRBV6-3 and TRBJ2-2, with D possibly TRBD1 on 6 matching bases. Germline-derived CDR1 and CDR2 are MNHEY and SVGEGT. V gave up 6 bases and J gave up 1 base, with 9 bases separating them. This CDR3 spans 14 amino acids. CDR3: CASRLTGNTGELFF. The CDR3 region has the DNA TGTGCCAGCAGACTGACAGGGAACACCGGGGAGCTGTTTTTT.

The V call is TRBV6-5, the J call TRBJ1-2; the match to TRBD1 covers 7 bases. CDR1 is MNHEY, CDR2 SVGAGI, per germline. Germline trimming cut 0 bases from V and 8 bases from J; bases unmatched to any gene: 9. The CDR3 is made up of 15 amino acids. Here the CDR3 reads CASSYSSSGGNGYTF. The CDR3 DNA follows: TGTGCCAGCAGTTACTCGAGTTCAGGGGGAAACGGCTACACCTTC.